This T cell receptor beta chain was retrieved from a study of tumor and adjacent non-tumor tissue in lung cancer. Three rounds of nested PCR, following a modified ARM-PCR protocol, produced the TCRbeta library. TCRdb recomputed calls from the multiplex PCR reads with MiXCR, one row per CDR3 protein. The data show 100,000 or so distinct CDR3 sequences, about 60% seen once. The CDR3 is 14 amino acids long, termini counted. The template was RNA from unsorted bulk tissue. More than 3 cm separated this lung sample from the edge of the tumor. Chemotherapy-naive patients with new lung cancer underwent thoracic surgery in China, August–late 2014. Note on this clonotype: It is likely a read error, because the conserved phenylalanine at the end of the CDR3 is missing. Because the CDR3's place on the DNA is in doubt, the DNA is left out and the CDR3 is given as listed by TCRdb.

Material for sequencing was distant non-tumor lung tissue. The clonotype originates from a man aged 25 to 40 with non-small cell lung cancer. The J gene is TRBJ2-7, the V gene TRBV12-3 or TRBV12-4; the DNA was not compared with TRBD1, the D call given in the table. CDR3 residues: CANSLGLPPYEQCL.